This passage covers 5 T cell receptor beta chains from one sample sequenced in a study of PD-L1 blockade in urothelial cancer. Profiled with immunoSEQ multiplex PCR; TCRdb holds only in-frame clones, not every one. This sample carries 50,000 or so clones, around 79% of them seen once, and the ten largest clones take roughly 4.5%. The sequencing used PBMCs, collected around atezolizumab (anti-PD-L1) treatment. The receptors stem from a man aged 65-85 years with urothelial cancer.

V gene TRBV7-9 combines with J gene TRBJ1-2; D gene ambiguous. The V gene's germline CDR1 is SEHNR and CDR2 FQNEAQ (reference sequence). Trimming left V 1 base short and J 6 bases short, with 9 bases between. The length of the CDR3 is 13 residues. The DNA for the CDR3 is TGTGCCAGCAGCTTAGTAAGGACTCATGGCTACACCTTC. Its protein is CASSLVRTHGYTF. The full variable domain, completed using reference TRBV7-9 and TRBJ1-2, is DTGVSQNPRHKITKRGQNVTFRCDPISEHNRLYWYRQTLGQGPEFLTYFQNEAQLEKSRLLSDRFSAERPKGSFSTLEIQRTEQGDSAMYLCASSLVRTHGYTFGSGTRLTVV.

The V call is TRBV18, the J call TRBJ2-1; D gene ambiguous. Looked up from germline, CDR1 is KGHSH and CDR2 is LQKENI. This CDR3 region has 14 residues. Trimming removed 6 bases at V and 4 bases at J, with 13 bases between. DNA for the CDR3: TGTGCCAGCTCCCCGCCCATTGCGTACAATGAGCAGTTCTTC. This gives the protein CASSPPIAYNEQFF.

This chain connects TRBV6-1 to TRBJ2-7; D unclear. Germline lookup yields CDR1 MNHNS and CDR2 SASEGT. The CDR3 loop spans 12 amino acids. Trimming took 8 bases from V and 0 from J, leaving 8 bases between them. CDR3 amino acids: CASRWASYEQYF. The CDR3 nucleotides are TGTGCCAGCCGCTGGGCCTCCTACGAGCAGTACTTC.

The V call is TRBV5-4, the J call TRBJ2-7; 10 bases match TRBD2. In germline, CDR1 is SGHNT, CDR2 YYREEE (reference sequence). The V gene end was trimmed by 2 bases and the J gene end by 5 bases; junction bases not matched to a gene: 10. The CDR3 is made up of 16 amino acids. CDR3 in amino acids: CASSLSGTSVIDEQYF. In DNA, the CDR3 is TGTGCCAGCAGCTTATCCGGGACTAGCGTAATCGACGAGCAGTACTTC.

The chain combines TRBV19 with TRBJ1-1, with 10 bases that match TRBD1. Per germline, CDR1 LNHDA and CDR2 SQIVND (reference sequence). This CDR3 has 13 amino acids. J was trimmed by 5 bases and V by 6 bases; bases with no gene match: 3. The CDR3 sequence: CASRTGGGTEAFF. For the CDR3, the DNA is TGTGCCAGTAGGACAGGGGGCGGAACTGAAGCTTTCTTT.